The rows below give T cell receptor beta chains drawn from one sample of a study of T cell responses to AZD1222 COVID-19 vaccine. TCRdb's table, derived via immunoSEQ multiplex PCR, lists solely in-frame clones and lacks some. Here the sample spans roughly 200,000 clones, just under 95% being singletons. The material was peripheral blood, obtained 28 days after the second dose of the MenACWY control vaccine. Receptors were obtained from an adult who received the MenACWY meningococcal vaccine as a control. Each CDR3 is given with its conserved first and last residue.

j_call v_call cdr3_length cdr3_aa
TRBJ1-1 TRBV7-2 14 CASSLSQGPTEAFF
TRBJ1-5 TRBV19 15 CASSIARTGNQPQHF
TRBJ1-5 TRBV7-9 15 CASSSGTGRHQPQHF
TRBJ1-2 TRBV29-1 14 CSVEDRHTNYGYTF
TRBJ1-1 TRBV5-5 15 CASSLLQGAQTEAFF
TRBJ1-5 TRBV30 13 CAWSAGVNQPQHF
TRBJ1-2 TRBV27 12 CASRQGSLGYTF
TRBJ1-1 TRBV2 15 CASIQGLPLNTEAFF
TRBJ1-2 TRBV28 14 CASLSGTVNYGYTF
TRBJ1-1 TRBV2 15 CASSLLRQGNTEAFF
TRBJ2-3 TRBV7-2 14 CASSLGWGADTQYF
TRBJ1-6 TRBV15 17 CATSRAYEFSYNSPLHF
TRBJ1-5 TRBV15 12 CATSITRQPQHF
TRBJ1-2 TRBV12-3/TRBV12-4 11 CASSLQGGYTF
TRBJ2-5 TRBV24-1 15 CATSDSFSGTETQYF
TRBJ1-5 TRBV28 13 CASSGGINQPQHF
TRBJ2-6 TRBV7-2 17 CASSPQGEGAGANVLTF
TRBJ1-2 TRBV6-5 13 CASSPHMDFDYTF
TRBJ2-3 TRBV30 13 CAWGTGIGDTQYF
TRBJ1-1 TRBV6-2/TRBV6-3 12 CASSQGSTEAFF
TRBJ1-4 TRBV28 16 CASRMGALGRGEKLFF
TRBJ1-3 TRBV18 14 CASSPGNSGNTIYF
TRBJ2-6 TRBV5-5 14 CASSFTSGANVLTF
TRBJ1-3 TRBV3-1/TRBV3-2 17 CASSPLGKTRSGNTIYF
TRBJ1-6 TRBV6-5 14 CASSRDGYNSPLHF
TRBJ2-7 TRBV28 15 CASLLGGGRDYEQYF